This T cell receptor beta chain is from a study of T-cell reconstitution after alpha-beta-depleted transplantation in children. A word on this clonotype: No antigen is known for it.

Whole-study results and caveats: Surviving recipient T cells and intrathymic progenitors accounted for some patients' high TCRbeta diversity at day 60. At the one-year point after transplant, T-cell counts and TCRbeta diversity were found to come mostly from T cells that had been newly produced. Reportedly, roughly two months post-transplant, alpha-beta T cells arose from several hundred expanded graft clones.

Unique molecular identifiers tagged the TCRbeta library. TCRdb ran MiXCR on the PCR reads and lists one entry per CDR3 protein. The data hold about 510,000 distinct CDR3 sequences, with roughly 10% observed a single time. This TCR was recovered from a female patient aged 2-9 years who had a stem cell transplant for aplastic anemia, so the T cells may come from the graft donor. The source was PBMCs, mostly from graft donor cells, collected 180 days after TCRalphabeta/CD19-depleted stem cell transplant.

The CDR3 loop is CSARDWRKDTGELFF. CDR3 nucleotide sequence: TGCAGTGCTAGAGATTGGCGAAAGGATACCGGGGAGCTGTTTTTT. V and J are TRBV20-1 and TRBJ2-2, with D hard to call. V lost 0 bases, J lost 5 bases, and 13 bases lay in between. The CDR3 loop spans 15 amino acids. Germline values: CDR1 DFQATT, CDR2 SNEGSKA (reference sequence).